These 6 T cell receptor beta chains were sequenced from one sample in a study of long-term antiretroviral therapy in people with HIV. Version v3.0 of the immunoSEQ assay was performed at survey level. Using immunoSEQ multiplex PCR, the repertoire was profiled, and TCRdb retains in-frame clones only, with some absent. The repertoire consists of around 28,000 clones, with about 87% occurring once and the leading ten covering roughly 3.9%. Here the sequenced sample was unsorted PBMCs, taken 1.8 years after starting antiretroviral therapy. These receptors originate from a woman between 18 and 29 years old with HIV.

In its sample, this clone was seen once. This chain uses TRBV7-6 with TRBJ2-6; D gene ambiguous. Germline loops: CDR1 SGHVS, CDR2 FNYEAQ. Trimming stripped 1 base from V and 0 bases from J, with 7 bases between. The CDR3 contains 16 residues. The CDR3, as DNA: TGTGCCAGCAGCTTAGGGGCTAGCTCTGGGGCCAACGTCCTGACTTTC. Protein product: CASSLGASSGANVLTF.

This clone was seen a single time. V and J are TRBV27 and TRBJ1-6; D call uncertain. The CDR3 contains 14 residues. Germline lookup yields CDR1 MNHEY and CDR2 SMNVEV (reference sequence). V lost 0 bases to trimming and J lost 14 bases, with 14 bases between them. The CDR3 protein is CASSLSPGGRSLHF. The CDR3 DNA sequence: TGTGCCAGCAGTTTATCCCCCGGTGGGAGATCCCTCCACTTT.

V gene TRBV7-9 combines with J gene TRBJ2-7; 8 bases agree with TRBD1. The CDR3 sequence is 15 residues long. The ends lost 2 bases at V and 2 bases at J; junction bases unmatched: 5. CDR1 and CDR2 (germline): SEHNR, FQNEAQ (reference sequence). CDR3 region: CASSLYQGATYEQYF. The CDR3, as DNA: TGTGCCAGCAGCTTATATCAGGGGGCCACCTACGAGCAGTACTTC.

This clone was found a few times. The V call is TRBV7-9, the J call TRBJ2-7; perhaps TRBD1 as D (6 bases). Trimming took 5 bases from V and 6 from J, leaving 11 bases between them. CDR3 size: 12 residues. Germline V gives CDR1 SEHNR, CDR2 FQNEAQ (reference sequence). The CDR3, as DNA: TGTGCCAGCAGCACAGGGTCAGGCGAGCAGTACTTC. It encodes CASSTGSGEQYF.

The chain uses TRBV6-4 and TRBJ2-1; a possible D gene is TRBD2 (6 bases). There are 17 residues in the CDR3. Trimming removed 6 bases from V and 0 bases from J, with 18 bases in between. In germline, CDR1 is MRHNA, CDR2 SNTAGT. The CDR3 bases are TGTGCCAGCAGCCCCCAACCTAGCGCGACCTCCTACAATGAGCAGTTCTTC. Its translation is CASSPQPSATSYNEQFF.

J is TRBJ2-4 and V is TRBV7-2; D is unclear. The germline gives CDR1 SGHTA, CDR2 FQGNSA. Between the trimmed V and J ends, which lost 2 bases and 1 base, there was a span of 12 bases. The CDR3 loop spans 16 amino acids. CDR3 residues: CASSLSGPAAKNIQYF. In nucleotides, the CDR3 is TGTGCCAGCAGCTTATCCGGGCCCGCGGCCAAAAACATTCAGTACTTC.